The clone carrying this T cell receptor beta chain showed up just once. This specimen belongs to a study of blood T cell repertoires in COVID-19. The germline gives CDR1 SNHLY, CDR2 FYNNEI. The CDR3 is made up of 14 amino acids. Trimming took 7 bases from V and 2 from J, leaving 12 bases between them. Clones were read by immunoSEQ multiplex PCR, and TCRdb kept only the in-frame ones, dropping some. The sample consists of under 150,000 clones, about 84% of them appearing once. This TCR was sampled from an elderly woman in a cohort sampled during active or convalescent COVID-19. Sequencing was carried out using peripheral blood. The V gene is TRBV2, the J gene TRBJ2-1; perhaps TRBD1 as D (6 bases). CDR3 nucleotides: TGTGCCAGCACTGGGGACACGACCTACAATGAGCAGTTCTTC. Residues: CASTGDTTYNEQFF.